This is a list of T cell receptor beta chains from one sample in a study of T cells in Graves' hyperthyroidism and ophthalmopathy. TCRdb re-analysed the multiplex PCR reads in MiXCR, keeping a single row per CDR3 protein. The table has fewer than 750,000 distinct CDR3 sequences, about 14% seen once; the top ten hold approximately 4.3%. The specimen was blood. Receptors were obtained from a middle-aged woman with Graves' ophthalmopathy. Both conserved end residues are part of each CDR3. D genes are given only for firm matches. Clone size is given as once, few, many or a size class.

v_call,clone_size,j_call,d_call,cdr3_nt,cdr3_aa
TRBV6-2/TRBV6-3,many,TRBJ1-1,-,TGTGCCAGCAGTTACATGGGTAACACTGAAGCTTTCTTT,CASSYMGNTEAFF
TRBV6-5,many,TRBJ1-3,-,TGTGCCAGCAGTTTGAGTACTTCCTCTGGAAACACCATATATTTT,CASSLSTSSGNTIYF
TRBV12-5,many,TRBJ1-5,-,TGTGCTAGTGGACCGGACAGTCCCAATCAGCCCCAGCATTTT,CASGPDSPNQPQHF
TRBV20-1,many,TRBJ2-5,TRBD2,TGCAGTGCTAGAGATCGGGGGGGAAAGGGGTCCCAGTACTTC,CSARDRGGKGSQYF
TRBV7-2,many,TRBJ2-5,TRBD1,TGTGCCAGCAGCGGACAGGGGACTGTTGAGACCCAGTACTTC,CASSGQGTVETQYF
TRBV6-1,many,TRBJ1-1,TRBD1,TGTGCCAGCAAAAAGACAGGGGGCCACACTGAAGCTTTCTTT,CASKKTGGHTEAFF
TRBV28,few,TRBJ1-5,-,TGTGCCAGCGTAATAAGGGACGGTGGCAATCAGCCCCAGCATTTT,CASVIRDGGNQPQHF
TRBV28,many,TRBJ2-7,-,TGTGCCAGCAGACCTCCCACAGCCCAGACCTACGAGCAGTACTTC,CASRPPTAQTYEQYF
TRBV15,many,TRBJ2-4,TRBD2,TGTGCCACCAGCAGAGATCGGGGGGGTGGGGACATTCAGTACTTC,CATSRDRGGGDIQYF
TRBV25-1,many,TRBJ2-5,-,TGTGCCAGCAGTGAAATCCGGGCAGAAGAGACCCAGTACTTC,CASSEIRAEETQYF
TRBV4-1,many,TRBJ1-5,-,TGCGCCAGCAGCCTCGACAGAACTTTACAGCCCCAGCATTTT,CASSLDRTLQPQHF
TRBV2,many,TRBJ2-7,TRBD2,TGTGCCAGCAGTGAAGGTCTAGCGGGAAAAACTTCTCTACGCGAGCAGTACTTC,CASSEGLAGKTSLREQYF
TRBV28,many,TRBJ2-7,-,TGTGCCAGCAGTTTGGGGCTCGCGCGGGCCTACGAGCAGTACTTC,CASSLGLARAYEQYF
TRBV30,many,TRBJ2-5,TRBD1,TGTGCCTGGGGGGACAGGGGGCGCCGAGAGACCCAGTACTTC,CAWGDRGRRETQYF